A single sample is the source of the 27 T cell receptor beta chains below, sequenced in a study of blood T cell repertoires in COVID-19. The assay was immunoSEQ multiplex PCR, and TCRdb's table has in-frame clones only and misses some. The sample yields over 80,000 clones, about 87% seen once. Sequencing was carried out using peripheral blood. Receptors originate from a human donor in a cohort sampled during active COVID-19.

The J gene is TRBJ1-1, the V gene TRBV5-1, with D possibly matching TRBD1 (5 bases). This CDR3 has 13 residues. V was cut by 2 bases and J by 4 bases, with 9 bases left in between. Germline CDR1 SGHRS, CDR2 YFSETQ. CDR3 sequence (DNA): TGCGCCAGCAGCTTCGACAGCCTCACTGAAGCTTTCTTT. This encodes CASSFDSLTEAFF.

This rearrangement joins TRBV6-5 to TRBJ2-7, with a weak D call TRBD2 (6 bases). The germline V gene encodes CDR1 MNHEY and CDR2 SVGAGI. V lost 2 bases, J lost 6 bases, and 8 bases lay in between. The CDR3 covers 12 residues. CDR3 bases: TGTGCCAGCAGTTACCGGGGAGGCGAGCAGTACTTC. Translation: CASSYRGGEQYF.

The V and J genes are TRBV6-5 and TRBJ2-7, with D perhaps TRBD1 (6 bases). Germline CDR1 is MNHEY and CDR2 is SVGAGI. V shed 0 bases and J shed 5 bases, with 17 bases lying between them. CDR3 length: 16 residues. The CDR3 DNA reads TGTGCCAGCAGTTACTCCACCTATCAGGGGACCCACGAGCAGTACTTC. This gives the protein CASSYSTYQGTHEQYF.

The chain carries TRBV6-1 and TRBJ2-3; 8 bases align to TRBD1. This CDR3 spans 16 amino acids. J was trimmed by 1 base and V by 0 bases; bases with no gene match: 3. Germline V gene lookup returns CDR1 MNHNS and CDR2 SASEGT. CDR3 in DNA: TGTGCCAGCAGTGAAGCTGCGGGACAGGGCACAGATACGCAGTATTTT. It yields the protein CASSEAAGQGTDTQYF.

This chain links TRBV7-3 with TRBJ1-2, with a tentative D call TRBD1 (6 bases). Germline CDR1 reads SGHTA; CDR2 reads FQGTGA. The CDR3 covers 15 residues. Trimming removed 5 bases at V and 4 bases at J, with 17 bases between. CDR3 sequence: CASSPHGRGGYGYTF. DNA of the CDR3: TGTGCCAGCAGCCCCCACGGCAGGGGCGGCTATGGCTACACCTTC. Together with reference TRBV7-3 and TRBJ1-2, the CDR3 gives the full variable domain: GAGVSQTPSNKVTEKGKYVELRCDPISGHTALYWYRQSLGQGPEFLIYFQGTGAADDSGLPNDRFFAVRPEGSVSTLKIQRTERGDSAVYLCASSPHGRGGYGYTFGSGTRLTVV.

CDR3 nucleotides: TGTGCCAGTAGGAGGGGGACTAATGAAAAACTGTTTTTT. Translated: CASRRGTNEKLFF. V usage is TRBV19 and J usage is TRBJ1-4; tentatively, D is TRBD1 (6 bases). The CDR3 is 13 amino acids. The germline gives CDR1 LNHDA, CDR2 SQIVND (reference sequence). The V and J ends lost 6 bases and 2 bases respectively, with 7 bases between them.

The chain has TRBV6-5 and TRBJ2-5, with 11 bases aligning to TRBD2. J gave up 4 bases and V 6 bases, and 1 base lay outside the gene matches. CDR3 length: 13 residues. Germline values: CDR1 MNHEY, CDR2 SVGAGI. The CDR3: CASRGLAGETQYF. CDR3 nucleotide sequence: TGTGCCAGCAGAGGACTAGCGGGAGAGACCCAGTACTTC.

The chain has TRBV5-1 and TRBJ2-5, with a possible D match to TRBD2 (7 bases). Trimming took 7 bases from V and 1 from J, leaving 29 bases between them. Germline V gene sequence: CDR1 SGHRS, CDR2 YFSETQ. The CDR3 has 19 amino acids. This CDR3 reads CASPRAAGAIKEFQETQYF. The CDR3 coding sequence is TGCGCCAGCCCCCGGGCGGCGGGGGCGATCAAAGAGTTCCAAGAGACCCAGTACTTC.

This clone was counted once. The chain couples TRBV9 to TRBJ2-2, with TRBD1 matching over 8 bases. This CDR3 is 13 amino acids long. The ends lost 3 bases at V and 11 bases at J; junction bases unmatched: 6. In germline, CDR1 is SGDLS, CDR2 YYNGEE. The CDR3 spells CASSALDREELFF. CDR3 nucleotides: TGTGCCAGCAGCGCGCTGGACAGGGAAGAGCTGTTTTTT.

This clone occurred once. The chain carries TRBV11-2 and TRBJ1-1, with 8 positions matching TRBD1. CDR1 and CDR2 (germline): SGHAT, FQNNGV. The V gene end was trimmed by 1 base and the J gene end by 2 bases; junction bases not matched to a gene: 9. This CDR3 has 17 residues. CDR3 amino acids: CASSLVPGQGANTEAFF. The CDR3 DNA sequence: TGTGCCAGCAGCTTAGTACCTGGGCAGGGGGCTAACACTGAAGCTTTCTTT.

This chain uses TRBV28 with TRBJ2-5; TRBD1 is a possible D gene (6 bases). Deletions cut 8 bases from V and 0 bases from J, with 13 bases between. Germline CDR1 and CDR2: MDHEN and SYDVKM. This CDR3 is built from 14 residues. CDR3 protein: CASSGQGYQETQYF. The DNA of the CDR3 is TGTGCCAGCTCGGGGCAGGGGTACCAAGAGACCCAGTACTTC.

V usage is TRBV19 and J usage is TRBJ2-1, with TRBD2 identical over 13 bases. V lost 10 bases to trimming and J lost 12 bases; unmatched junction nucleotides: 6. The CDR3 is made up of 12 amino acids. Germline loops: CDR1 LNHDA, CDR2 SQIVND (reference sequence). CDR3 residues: CATIGLAGVQFF. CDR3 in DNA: TGTGCCACCATAGGACTAGCGGGAGTGCAGTTCTTC.

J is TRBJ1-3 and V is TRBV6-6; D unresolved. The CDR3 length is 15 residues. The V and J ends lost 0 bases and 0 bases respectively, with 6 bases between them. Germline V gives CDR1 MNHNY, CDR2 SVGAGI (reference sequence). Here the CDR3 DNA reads TGTGCCAGCAGTTACTCAAGAGACTCTGGAAACACCATATATTTT. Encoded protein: CASSYSRDSGNTIYF.

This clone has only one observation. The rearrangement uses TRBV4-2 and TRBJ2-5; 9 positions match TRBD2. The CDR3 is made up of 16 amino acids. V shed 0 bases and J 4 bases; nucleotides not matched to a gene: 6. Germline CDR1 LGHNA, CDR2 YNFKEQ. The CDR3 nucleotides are TGTGCCAGCAGCCAAGACGAGTTAGCGGGAGTAGAGACCCAGTACTTC. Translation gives CASSQDELAGVETQYF.

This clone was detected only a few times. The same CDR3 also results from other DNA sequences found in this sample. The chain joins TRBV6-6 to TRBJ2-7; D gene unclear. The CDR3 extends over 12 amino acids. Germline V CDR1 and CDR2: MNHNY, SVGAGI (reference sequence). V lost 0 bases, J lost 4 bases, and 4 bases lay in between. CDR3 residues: CASSYSRYEQYF. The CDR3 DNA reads TGTGCCAGCAGTTACTCGAGGTACGAGCAGTACTTC.

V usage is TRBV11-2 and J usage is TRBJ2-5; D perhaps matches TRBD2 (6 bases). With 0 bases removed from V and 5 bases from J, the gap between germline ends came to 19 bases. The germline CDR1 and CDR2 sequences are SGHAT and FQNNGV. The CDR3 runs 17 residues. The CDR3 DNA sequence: TGTGCCAGCAGCTTAGATCGGGCTAGGGCGGGACGGGAGACCCAGTACTTC. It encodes CASSLDRARAGRETQYF.

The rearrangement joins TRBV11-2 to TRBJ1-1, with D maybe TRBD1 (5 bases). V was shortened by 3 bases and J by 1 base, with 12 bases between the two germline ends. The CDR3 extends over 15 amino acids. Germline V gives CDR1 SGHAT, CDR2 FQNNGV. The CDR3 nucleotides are TGTGCCAGCAGCTTGCAGGGAAACAAGAACACTGAAGCTTTCTTT. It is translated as CASSLQGNKNTEAFF.

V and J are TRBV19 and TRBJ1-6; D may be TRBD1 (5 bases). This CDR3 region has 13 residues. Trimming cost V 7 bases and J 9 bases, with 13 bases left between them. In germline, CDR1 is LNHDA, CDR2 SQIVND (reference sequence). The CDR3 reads CASTPGTSSPLHF. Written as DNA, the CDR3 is TGTGCCAGTACCCCCGGGACTTCTTCACCCCTCCACTTT.

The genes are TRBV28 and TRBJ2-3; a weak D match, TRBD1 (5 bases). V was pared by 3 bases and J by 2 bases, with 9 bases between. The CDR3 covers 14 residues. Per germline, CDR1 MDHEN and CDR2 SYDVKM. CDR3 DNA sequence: TGTGCCAGCAGTTTGGGGCGGTACACAGATACGCAGTATTTT. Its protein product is CASSLGRYTDTQYF.

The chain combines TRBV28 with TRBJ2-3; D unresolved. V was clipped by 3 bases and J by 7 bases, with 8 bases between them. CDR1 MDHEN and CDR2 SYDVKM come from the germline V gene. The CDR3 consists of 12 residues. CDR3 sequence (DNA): TGTGCCAGCAGTTTGCCCCTACATACGCAGTATTTT. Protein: CASSLPLHTQYF.

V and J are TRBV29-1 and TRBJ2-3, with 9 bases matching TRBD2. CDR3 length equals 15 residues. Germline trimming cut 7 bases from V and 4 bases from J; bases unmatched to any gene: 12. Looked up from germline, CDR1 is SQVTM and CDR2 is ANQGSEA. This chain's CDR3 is CSGSIAGVVPDTQYF. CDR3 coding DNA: TGCAGCGGCTCTATAGCGGGAGTTGTCCCAGATACGCAGTATTTT.

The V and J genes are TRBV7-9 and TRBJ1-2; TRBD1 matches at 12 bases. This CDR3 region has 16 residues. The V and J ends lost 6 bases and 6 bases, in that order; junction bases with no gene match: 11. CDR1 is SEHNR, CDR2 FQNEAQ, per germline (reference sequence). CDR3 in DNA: TGTGCCAGCAGATGGGGGACAGGGGGCGCGAGGAATGGCTACACCTTC. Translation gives CASRWGTGGARNGYTF.

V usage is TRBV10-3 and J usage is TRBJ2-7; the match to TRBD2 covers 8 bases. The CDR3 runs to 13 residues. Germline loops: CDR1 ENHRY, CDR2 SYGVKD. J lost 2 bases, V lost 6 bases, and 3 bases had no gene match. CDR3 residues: CAIRLAGTYEQYF. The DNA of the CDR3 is TGTGCCATCAGGCTAGCGGGTACCTACGAGCAGTACTTC.

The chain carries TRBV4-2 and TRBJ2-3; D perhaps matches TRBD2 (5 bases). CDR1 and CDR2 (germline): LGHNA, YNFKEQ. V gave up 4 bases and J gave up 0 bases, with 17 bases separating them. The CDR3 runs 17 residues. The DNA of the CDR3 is TGTGCCAGCAGCCCCAACCTCCTAGCCGTGAGCACAGATACGCAGTATTTT. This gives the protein CASSPNLLAVSTDTQYF.

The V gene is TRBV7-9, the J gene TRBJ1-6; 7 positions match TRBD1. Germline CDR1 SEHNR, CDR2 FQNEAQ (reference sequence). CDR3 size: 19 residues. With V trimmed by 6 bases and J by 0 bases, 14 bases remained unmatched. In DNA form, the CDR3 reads TGTGCCAGCAGTTTTACTGGAGGGACAGAGAGCTCCTATAATTCACCCCTCCACTTT. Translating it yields CASSFTGGTESSYNSPLHF.

The CDR3 region is CASSPERLGRSTEAFF. CDR3 bases: TGTGCCAGCTCACCAGAGAGGCTAGGCCGGAGCACTGAAGCTTTCTTT. The chain recombines TRBV18 with TRBJ1-1; D is uncertain. Trimming removed 2 bases at V and 4 bases at J, with 17 bases between. This CDR3 has 16 amino acids. Germline V CDR1 and CDR2: KGHSH, LQKENI.

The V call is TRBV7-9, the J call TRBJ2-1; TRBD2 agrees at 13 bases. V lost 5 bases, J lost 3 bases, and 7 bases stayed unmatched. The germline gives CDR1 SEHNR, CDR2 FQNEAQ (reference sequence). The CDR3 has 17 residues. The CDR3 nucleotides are TGTGCCAGCAGCCCCATGGGACTAGCGGGGCTCTACAATGAGCAGTTCTTC. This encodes CASSPMGLAGLYNEQFF. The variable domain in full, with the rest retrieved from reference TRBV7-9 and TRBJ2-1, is DTGVSQNPRHKITKRGQNVTFRCDPISEHNRLYWYRQTLGQGPEFLTYFQNEAQLEKSRLLSDRFSAERPKGSFSTLEIQRTEQGDSAMYLCASSPMGLAGLYNEQFFGPGTRLTVL.